The 10 T cell receptor beta chains below all came from one sample that was sequenced in a study of blood T cell repertoires in COVID-19. The table came from immunoSEQ multiplex PCR; TCRdb's copy has only in-frame clones and leaves some out. Seen here are approximately 160,000 clones, about 80% observed once, and the top ten hold roughly a fifth. The sequenced sample consisted of peripheral blood. The receptors derive from a woman of 80 years or more with acute or convalescent COVID-19.

The chain is built from TRBV12-2 and TRBJ2-1; TRBD1 is the table's D call and was not checked against the DNA. TRBV12-2 is reported as a pseudogene. The CDR3 contains 16 residues. The CDR3: CASRLRSRDNYNEQFF. The CDR3 bases are TGTGCAAGTCGCTTACGAAGCCGGGACAACTACAATGAGCAGTTCTTC.

The chain links TRBV9 to TRBJ1-2; 8 bases match TRBD1. In germline, CDR1 is SGDLS, CDR2 YYNGEE. This CDR3 has 15 residues. After removal of 5 bases from V and 0 bases from J, the junction contained 6 bases not matched to a gene. This CDR3 is CASSTTGGTNYGYTF. For the CDR3, the DNA is TGTGCCAGCAGTACTACAGGGGGGACTAACTATGGCTACACCTTC. Supplemented by reference TRBV9 and TRBJ1-2, the full variable domain reads DSGVTQTPKHLITATGQRVTLRCSPRSGDLSVYWYQQSLDQGLQFLIQYYNGEERAKGNILERFSAQQFPDLHSELNLSSLELGDSALYFCASSTTGGTNYGYTFGSGTRLTVV.

The V and J genes are TRBV19 and TRBJ2-7; TRBD2 agrees at 8 bases. J lost 7 bases, V lost 2 bases, and 4 bases had no gene match. The CDR3 extends over 13 amino acids. Germline CDR1 and CDR2: LNHDA and SQIVND (reference sequence). The CDR3 DNA sequence: TGTGCCAGTAGTATAACGGGAGGGCGTGAGCAGTACTTC. It specifies CASSITGGREQYF.

The CDR3: CASRIGGYNEQFF. In DNA form, the CDR3 reads TGTGCCAGTAGGATTGGCGGTTACAATGAGCAGTTCTTC. This sequence joins TRBV6-5 and TRBJ2-1, with unresolved D. The CDR3 extends over 13 amino acids. Trimming removed 9 bases from V and 4 bases from J, with 13 bases in between. Germline CDR1 is MNHEY and CDR2 is SVGAGI.

The gene calls are TRBV28 and TRBJ1-6; TRBD1 might be the D (5 bases). This CDR3 contains 15 residues. The germline gives CDR1 MDHEN, CDR2 SYDVKM. Trimming left V 1 base short and J 6 bases short, with 10 bases between. The CDR3, as DNA: TGTGCCAGCAGTTTATTCGCGGGGGGTAATTCACCCCTCCACTTT. The encoded protein is CASSLFAGGNSPLHF. The full variable domain, its missing parts supplied by reference TRBV28 and TRBJ1-6, is DVKVTQSSRYLVKRTGEKVFLECVQDMDHENMFWYRQDPGLGLRLIYFSYDVKMKEKGDIPEGYSVSREKKERFSLILESASTNQTSMYLCASSLFAGGNSPLHFGNGTRLTVT.

The V and J genes are TRBV6-5 and TRBJ1-4; a weak D match, TRBD1 (6 bases). CDR3 length: 15 residues. V was clipped by 4 bases and J by 7 bases, with 16 bases between them. CDR1 is MNHEY, CDR2 SVGAGI, per germline. The DNA for the CDR3 is TGTGCCAGCAGTTTGGGACACCATAGTAGTGAAAAACTGTTTTTT. This translates into CASSLGHHSSEKLFF.

The chain has TRBV5-1 and TRBJ2-7; weak D call: TRBD2 (6 bases). Trimming shortened V by 4 bases and J by 0 bases, and 14 bases separated the two germline ends. Germline values: CDR1 SGHRS, CDR2 YFSETQ. CDR3 length: 15 amino acids. The CDR3: CASSPGEAVSYEQYF. The CDR3 region has the DNA TGCGCCAGCAGCCCGGGGGAAGCGGTCTCCTACGAGCAGTACTTC. The full variable domain, completed using reference TRBV5-1 and TRBJ2-7, is KAGVTQTPRYLIKTRGQQVTLSCSPISGHRSVSWYQQTPGQGLQFLFEYFSETQRNKGNFPGRFSGRQFSNSRSEMNVSTLELGDSALYLCASSPGEAVSYEQYFGPGTRLTVT.

This chain links TRBV28 with TRBJ2-3, with TRBD1 matching 8 bases. This CDR3 region has 16 residues. CDR1 is MDHEN, CDR2 SYDVKM, per germline. With V trimmed by 5 bases and J by 3 bases, 10 bases remained unmatched. This CDR3 is CASSQDQGAITDTQYF. The DNA for the CDR3 is TGTGCCAGCAGTCAAGACCAGGGGGCTATTACAGATACGCAGTATTTT.

The chain links TRBV6-5 to TRBJ1-5; D unresolved. The CDR3 extends over 15 amino acids. The germline CDR1 and CDR2 sequences are MNHEY and SVGAGI. The germline V and J ends were trimmed by 5 bases and 0 bases, with 11 bases remaining between them. The CDR3 bases are TGTGCCAGCAGTACTCAGGCGCTTAGCAATCAGCCCCAGCATTTT. Encoded protein: CASSTQALSNQPQHF.

This clone is a singleton in its sample. The chain recombines TRBV18 with TRBJ2-7, with TRBD1 as a possible D gene (5 bases). CDR1 KGHSH and CDR2 LQKENI come from the germline V gene. Trimming stripped 0 bases from V and 3 bases from J, with 12 bases between. This CDR3 has 15 amino acids. The CDR3 reads CASSPPSRVDYEQYF. In DNA form, the CDR3 reads TGTGCCAGCTCACCACCATCCAGGGTAGACTACGAGCAGTACTTC. The variable domain in full, with the rest retrieved from reference TRBV18 and TRBJ2-7, is NAGVMQNPRHLVRRRGQEARLRCSPMKGHSHVYWYRQLPEEGLKFMVYLQKENIIDESGMPKERFSAEFPKEGPSILRIQQVVRGDSAAYFCASSPPSRVDYEQYFGPGTRLTVT.